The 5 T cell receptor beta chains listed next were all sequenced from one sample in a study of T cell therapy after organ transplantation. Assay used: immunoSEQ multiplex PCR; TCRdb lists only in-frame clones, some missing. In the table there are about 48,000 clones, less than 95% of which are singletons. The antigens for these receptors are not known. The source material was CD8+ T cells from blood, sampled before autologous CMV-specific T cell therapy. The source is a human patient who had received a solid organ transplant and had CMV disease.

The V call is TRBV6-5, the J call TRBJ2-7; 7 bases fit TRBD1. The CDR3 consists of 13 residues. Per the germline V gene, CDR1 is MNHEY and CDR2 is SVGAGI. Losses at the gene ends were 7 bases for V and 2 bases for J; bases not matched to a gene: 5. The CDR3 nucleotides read TGTGCCAGCAATCCCCAGGGGGCCTACGAGCAGTACTTC. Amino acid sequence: CASNPQGAYEQYF.

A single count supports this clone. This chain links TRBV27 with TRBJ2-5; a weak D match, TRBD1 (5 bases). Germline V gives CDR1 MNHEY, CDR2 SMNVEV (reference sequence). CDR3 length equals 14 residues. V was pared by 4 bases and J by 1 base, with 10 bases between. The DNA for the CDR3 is TGTGCCAGCAGTTGGGGCAGGACCCAAGAGACCCAGTACTTC. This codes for CASSWGRTQETQYF.

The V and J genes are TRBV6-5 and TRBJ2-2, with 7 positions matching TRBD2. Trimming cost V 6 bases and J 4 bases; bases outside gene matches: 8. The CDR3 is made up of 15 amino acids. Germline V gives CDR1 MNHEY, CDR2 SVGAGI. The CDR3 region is CASSTTRESTGELFF. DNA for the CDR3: TGTGCCAGCAGCACCACGCGGGAGAGCACCGGGGAGCTGTTTTTT.

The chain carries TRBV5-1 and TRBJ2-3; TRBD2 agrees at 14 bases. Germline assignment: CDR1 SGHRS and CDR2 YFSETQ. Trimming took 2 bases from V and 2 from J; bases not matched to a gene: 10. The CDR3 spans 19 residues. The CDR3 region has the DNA TGCGCCAGCAGCTTCTATACAGGACTAGCGGGGGGATCCACAGATACGCAGTATTTT. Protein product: CASSFYTGLAGGSTDTQYF.

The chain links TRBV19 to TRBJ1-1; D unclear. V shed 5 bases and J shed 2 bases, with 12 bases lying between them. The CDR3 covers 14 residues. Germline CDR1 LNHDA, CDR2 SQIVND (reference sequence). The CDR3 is CASSVGILNTEAFF. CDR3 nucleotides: TGTGCCAGTAGTGTAGGAATACTTAACACTGAAGCTTTCTTT.